These 13 T cell receptor beta chains originate from one sample sequenced in a study of cytomegalovirus exposure and HLA in healthy donors. This PCR relied on a set of 60 Vbeta primers and 13 Jbeta primers. Sequencing used immunoSEQ multiplex PCR; TCRdb keeps in-frame clones, though not all of them. The table shows 110,000 or so clones, with approximately 81% occurring only once. Sequencing was carried out using PBMCs. Receptor source: a woman in her thirties or forties in good health and CMV-seronegative.

This clone was detected once. The chain carries TRBV30 and TRBJ1-2; D not certain. CDR3 length equals 13 residues. Trimming removed 1 base from V and 5 bases from J, with 11 bases in between. Germline V gene data show CDR1 as GTSNPN and CDR2 as SVGIG (reference sequence). Written as DNA, the CDR3 is TGTGCCTGGAGTGGGAAGTCGGGGTATGGCTACACCTTC. Residues: CAWSGKSGYGYTF. The complete variable domain, with remaining parts taken from reference TRBV30 and TRBJ1-2, reads SQTIHQWPATLVQPVGSPLSLECTVEGTSNPNLYWYRQAAGRGLQLLFYSVGIGQISSEVPQNLSASRPQDRQFILSSKKLLLSDSGFYLCAWSGKSGYGYTFGSGTRLTVV.

The rearrangement links TRBV2 to TRBJ2-1, with 7 nucleotides matching TRBD2. This CDR3 has 16 residues. The trim removed 3 bases at V and 6 bases at J, leaving 11 bases unmatched. Per germline, CDR1 SNHLY and CDR2 FYNNEI. The CDR3 loop reads CASSDIGGSSTNEQFF. CDR3 coding DNA: TGTGCCAGCAGTGATATAGGCGGGAGCTCAACCAATGAGCAGTTCTTC. Full variable domain (rest looked up from reference TRBV2 and TRBJ2-1): EPEVTQTPSHQVTQMGQEVILRCVPISNHLYFYWYRQILGQKVEFLVSFYNNEISEKSEIFDDQFSVERPDGSNFTLKIRSTKLEDSAMYFCASSDIGGSSTNEQFFGPGTRLTVL.

The chain combines TRBV2 with TRBJ2-3, with TRBD2 as a possible D gene (6 bases). CDR1 is SNHLY and CDR2 is FYNNEI in the germline V gene. V was cut by 1 base and J by 9 bases, with 14 bases left in between. This CDR3 region has 14 residues. The CDR3 coding sequence is TGTGCCAGCAGTGAAGGGGAGGACACCCCAACGCAGTATTTT. This encodes CASSEGEDTPTQYF.

The V and J genes are TRBV2 and TRBJ2-5; D ambiguous. Trimming stripped 4 bases from V and 10 bases from J, with 7 bases between. The CDR3 is made up of 10 amino acids. From germline, CDR1 is SNHLY and CDR2 FYNNEI. The CDR3 nucleotides read TGTGCCAGCAGTGTCAGAGGCCAGTACTTC. Translation: CASSVRGQYF. The full variable domain, completed using reference TRBV2 and TRBJ2-5, is EPEVTQTPSHQVTQMGQEVILRCVPISNHLYFYWYRQILGQKVEFLVSFYNNEISEKSEIFDDQFSVERPDGSNFTLKIRSTKLEDSAMYFCASSVRGQYFGPGTRLLVL.

This clone showed up just a few times. This chain links TRBV6-5 with TRBJ2-1; TRBD1 matches at 11 bases. Per the germline V gene, CDR1 is MNHEY and CDR2 is SVGAGI. V shed 5 bases and J 6 bases; nucleotides not matched to a gene: 3. The CDR3 contains 14 residues. The CDR3 region is CASSEGTGGNEQFF. CDR3 nucleotides: TGTGCCAGCAGTGAAGGGACAGGGGGCAATGAGCAGTTCTTC.

V usage is TRBV6-6 and J usage is TRBJ1-4; D is possibly TRBD1 (5 bases). The germline gives CDR1 MNHNY, CDR2 SVGAGI (reference sequence). Trimming removed 5 bases from V and 0 bases from J, with 7 bases in between. The CDR3 extends over 14 amino acids. The CDR3 protein is CASSTGATNEKLFF. For the CDR3, the DNA is TGTGCCAGCAGTACGGGGGCAACTAATGAAAAACTGTTTTTT.

This chain links TRBV10-2 with TRBJ1-1; D uncertain. CDR1 WSHSY and CDR2 SAAADI come from the germline V gene. This CDR3 is built from 15 residues. Deletions cut 5 bases from V and 5 bases from J, with 18 bases between. The CDR3 sequence is CASSTAHRRWTEAFF. In nucleotides, the CDR3 is TGCGCCAGCAGTACAGCCCATCGTCGGTGGACTGAAGCTTTCTTT.

The chain is built from TRBV7-8 and TRBJ2-7; D might be TRBD2 (6 bases). Trimming removed 1 base from V and 2 bases from J, with 15 bases in between. CDR1 and CDR2 from the germline V gene are SGHVS and FQNEAQ. This CDR3 is built from 16 residues. The CDR3: CASSLVAASETYEQYF. The DNA of the CDR3 is TGTGCCAGCAGCTTAGTAGCGGCTAGCGAAACCTACGAGCAGTACTTC.

V usage is TRBV27 and J usage is TRBJ2-5, with D uncertain. TRBJ2-7 matches the DNA end more closely, so the J call is doubtful. The CDR3 has 14 residues. CDR1 and CDR2 (germline): MNHEY, SMNVEV (reference sequence). The CDR3 reads CASSFGGLTYEQYF. For the CDR3, the DNA is TGTGCCAGCAGTTTTGGCGGATTAACCTACGAGCAGTACTTC.

The chain carries TRBV18 and TRBJ2-3; 8 bases line up with TRBD2. Trimming took 4 bases from V and 0 from J; bases not matched to a gene: 6. Per the germline V gene, CDR1 is KGHSH and CDR2 is LQKENI. The CDR3 length is 16 residues. The CDR3 nucleotides read TGTGCCAGCTCACGGTTCGGGGGGGCCAGCACAGATACGCAGTATTTT. This sequence encodes CASSRFGGASTDTQYF.

The chain employs TRBV9 and TRBJ2-5, with 9 bases aligning to TRBD2. The CDR3 consists of 16 residues. V shed 3 bases and J 7 bases; nucleotides not matched to a gene: 13. The germline V gene has CDR1 SGDLS and CDR2 YYNGEE. The CDR3 reads CASSASPLTSGVTQYF. In DNA form, the CDR3 reads TGTGCCAGCAGCGCTTCCCCTTTGACTAGCGGCGTGACCCAGTACTTC.

The rearrangement links TRBV7-9 to TRBJ2-3, with TRBD2 identical over 12 bases. This CDR3 has 18 residues. Germline CDR1 reads SEHNR; CDR2 reads FQNEAQ (reference sequence). V lost 1 base and J lost 3; bases outside the gene matches: 8. Written as DNA, the CDR3 is TGTGCCAGCAGCTTAGGGCTAGCGGGAGGGCTTCGGACAGATACGCAGTATTTT. The encoded protein is CASSLGLAGGLRTDTQYF.

V and J are TRBV5-1 and TRBJ2-7, with TRBD1 as a possible D gene (5 bases). The CDR3 sequence is 12 residues long. V lost 5 bases, J lost 4 bases, and 10 bases lay in between. CDR1 is SGHRS and CDR2 is YFSETQ in the germline V gene. Here the CDR3 DNA reads TGCGCCAGCAGATTAGACAGTTACGAGCAGTACTTC. As protein: CASRLDSYEQYF.